These 14 T cell receptor beta chains were sequenced from one sample in a study of cytomegalovirus exposure and HLA in healthy donors. Vbeta (60) and Jbeta (13) primers were used in the PCR. TCRdb keeps only in-frame clones here, not all; method: immunoSEQ multiplex PCR. This listing includes more than 95,000 clones. Source material: PBMCs. These receptors were obtained from a middle-aged man in good health and CMV-seronegative.

The rearrangement uses TRBV11-2 and TRBJ2-3; possible D gene TRBD2, 7 bases. V dropped 1 base and J dropped 2 bases, with 19 bases sitting between them. The CDR3 runs to 18 residues. Per the germline V gene, CDR1 is SGHAT and CDR2 is FQNNGV. Here the CDR3 reads CASSLGPLAGAYTDTQYF. Written as DNA, the CDR3 is TGTGCCAGCAGCTTAGGGCCCCTGGCGGGGGCTTACACAGATACGCAGTATTTT.

The gene calls are TRBV7-9 and TRBJ1-5; TRBD1 matches at 8 bases. CDR1 SEHNR and CDR2 FQNEAQ come from the germline V gene (reference sequence). V dropped 5 bases and J dropped 5; count of bases not matched to a gene: 5. The CDR3 sequence is 14 residues long. CDR3 in amino acids: CASSPDRGYQPQHF. The CDR3 DNA follows: TGTGCCAGCAGCCCCGACAGGGGCTATCAGCCCCAGCATTTT.

The V gene is TRBV10-1, the J gene TRBJ2-5; 7 positions agree with TRBD1. Judging by the DNA end, TRBJ2-7 fits better; the J call may be wrong. The germline V gene encodes CDR1 WNHNN and CDR2 SYGVQD (reference sequence). CDR3 size: 15 residues. For the CDR3, the DNA is TGCGCCAGCAGTGAGTCCTGGACAGGTCGGCGCGAGCAGTACTTC. It is translated as CASSESWTGRREQYF.

The V call is TRBV25-1, the J call TRBJ1-5; 8 positions agree with TRBD1. This CDR3 is built from 14 residues. In germline, CDR1 is MGHDK, CDR2 SYGVNS. V lost 9 bases, J lost 1 base, and 5 bases stayed unmatched. CDR3 residues: CASQGQGSNQPQHF. In nucleotides, the CDR3 is TGTGCCAGTCAAGGACAGGGAAGCAATCAGCCCCAGCATTTT.

CDR3 protein: CASSISGRAAYEQYF. CDR3 sequence (DNA): TGTGCCAGTAGTATATCGGGAAGAGCCGCCTACGAGCAGTACTTC. The chain carries TRBV19 and TRBJ2-7; D is possibly TRBD2 (5 bases). CDR1 is LNHDA, CDR2 SQIVND, per germline (reference sequence). V was pared by 2 bases and J by 2 bases, with 13 bases between. The CDR3 length is 15 residues. Complete variable domain (other parts from reference TRBV19 and TRBJ2-7): DGGITQSPKYLFRKEGQNVTLSCEQNLNHDAMYWYRQDPGQGLRLIYYSQIVNDFQKGDIAEGYSVSREKKESFPLTVTSAQKNPTAFYLCASSISGRAAYEQYFGPGTRLTVT.

The chain combines TRBV2 with TRBJ2-2, with a tentative D call TRBD2 (5 bases). Trimming removed 4 bases at V and 4 bases at J, with 10 bases between. Germline-derived CDR1 and CDR2 are SNHLY and FYNNEI. There are 14 residues in the CDR3. CDR3 in amino acids: CASSVRTLTGELFF. The CDR3, as DNA: TGTGCCAGCAGTGTGAGGACTCTCACCGGGGAGCTGTTTTTT.

V is TRBV21-1 and J is TRBJ2-5; TRBD1 is taken as the D call from the table, unchecked against the DNA. TRBV21-1 is annotated as a pseudogene. This CDR3 is built from 16 residues. The CDR3 region has the DNA TGTGCCAGCAGTCTCGACTGGGACAGGGGGTGGGAGACCCAGTACTTC. This gives the protein CASSLDWDRGWETQYF.

This chain uses TRBV20-1 with TRBJ2-5, with D unresolved. The CDR3 consists of 11 residues. V lost 5 bases and J 5 bases, leaving 9 bases between the germline ends. Germline V lookup: CDR1 DFQATT, CDR2 SNEGSKA (reference sequence). CDR3 DNA sequence: TGCAGTGCTTCATGGGCGGAGACCCAGTACTTC. Encoded protein: CSASWAETQYF.

The chain recombines TRBV7-8 with TRBJ2-7; D ambiguous. The germline V and J ends were trimmed by 2 bases and 1 base, with 9 bases remaining between them. This CDR3 spans 14 amino acids. Germline lookup yields CDR1 SGHVS and CDR2 FQNEAQ. The CDR3: CASSLYTLSYEQYF. CDR3 sequence (DNA): TGTGCCAGCAGCTTATACACGCTTTCCTACGAGCAGTACTTC.

V gene TRBV9 combines with J gene TRBJ2-7, with D maybe TRBD2 (5 bases). The CDR3 is 13 amino acids. The germline V and J ends were trimmed by 3 bases and 4 bases, with 11 bases remaining between them. Germline-derived CDR1 and CDR2 are SGDLS and YYNGEE. CDR3 DNA sequence: TGTGCCAGCAGCGGGACTCCTGAATACGAGCAGTACTTC. Protein sequence: CASSGTPEYEQYF.

This chain links TRBV11-2 with TRBJ2-7; 7 nucleotides align to TRBD2. This CDR3 has 16 residues. In germline, CDR1 is SGHAT, CDR2 FQNNGV. The J segment lost 7 bases and the V segment lost 0 bases, leaving 12 bases of the junction unmatched. The CDR3 loop reads CASSLERAGVRREQYF. Here the CDR3 DNA reads TGTGCCAGCAGCTTAGAAAGGGCGGGAGTCCGACGGGAGCAGTACTTC. The entire variable domain, with the rest obtained from reference TRBV11-2 and TRBJ2-7, is as follows: EAGVAQSPRYKIIEKRQSVAFWCNPISGHATLYWYQQILGQGPKLLIQFQNNGVVDDSQLPKDRFSAERLKGVDSTLKIQPAKLEDSAVYLCASSLERAGVRREQYFGPGTRLTVT.

This chain uses TRBV5-4 with TRBJ2-1, with D uncertain. The germline V and J ends were trimmed by 2 bases and 7 bases, with 10 bases remaining between them. Germline CDR1 SGHNT, CDR2 YYREEE (reference sequence). CDR3 size: 13 residues. The CDR3, as DNA: TGTGCCAGCAGCTTCACCGAGGTAAATGAGCAGTTCTTC. Translation: CASSFTEVNEQFF.

This chain connects TRBV28 to TRBJ2-3; 8 bases map to TRBD2. The V and J ends lost 5 bases and 5 bases, in that order; junction bases with no gene match: 9. The CDR3 loop spans 15 amino acids. In germline, CDR1 is MDHEN, CDR2 SYDVKM. The CDR3, as DNA: TGTGCCAGCAGTCAACGAAGCGGGAGCTTAGATACGCAGTATTTT. Its protein is CASSQRSGSLDTQYF.

This chain uses TRBV5-1 with TRBJ2-3; D not certain. The germline gives CDR1 SGHRS, CDR2 YFSETQ. Trimming removed 7 bases at V and 6 bases at J, with 12 bases between. This CDR3 comprises 12 residues. DNA for the CDR3: TGCGCCAGCCGAAGGAGCTTGGATACGCAGTATTTT. It codes for CASRRSLDTQYF.